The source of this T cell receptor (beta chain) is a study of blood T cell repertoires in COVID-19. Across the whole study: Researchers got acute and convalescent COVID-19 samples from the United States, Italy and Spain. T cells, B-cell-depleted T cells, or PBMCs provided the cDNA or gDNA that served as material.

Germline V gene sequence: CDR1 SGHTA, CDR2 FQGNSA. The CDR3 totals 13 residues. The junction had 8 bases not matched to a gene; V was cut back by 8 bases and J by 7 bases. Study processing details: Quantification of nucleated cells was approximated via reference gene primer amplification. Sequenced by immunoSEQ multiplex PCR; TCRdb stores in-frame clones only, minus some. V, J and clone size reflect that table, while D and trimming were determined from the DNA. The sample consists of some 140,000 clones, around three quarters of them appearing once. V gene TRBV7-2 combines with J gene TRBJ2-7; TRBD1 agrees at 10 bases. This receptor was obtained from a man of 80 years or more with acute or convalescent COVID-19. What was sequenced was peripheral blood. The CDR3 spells CASCGQGVGEQYF. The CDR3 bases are TGTGCCAGCTGTGGACAGGGGGTTGGAGAGCAGTACTTC. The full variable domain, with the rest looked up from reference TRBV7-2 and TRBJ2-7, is GAGVSQSPSNKVTEKGKDVELRCDPISGHTALYWYRQSLGQGLEFLIYFQGNSAPDKSGLPSDRFSAERTGGSVSTLTIQRTQQEDSAVYLCASCGQGVGEQYFGPGTRLTVT.